These 11 T cell receptor beta chains were all obtained from the same sample, sequenced in a study of shared clonotypes between healthy human individuals. The assay was immunoSEQ multiplex PCR, and TCRdb's table has in-frame clones only and misses some. The repertoire holds some 2,100,000 clones, with just over 90% as singletons. In the naive CD8 group, cells lacked CD45RO and were positively selected for CCR7, so terminally differentiated effector memory CD45RA+ cells were left out. Material: naive CD8+ T cells from PBMCs. These receptors were taken from a man younger than 35 in good health. Some clones in this sample may be carry-over from other donors' samples.

The chain joins TRBV7-8 to TRBJ2-5; D ambiguous. The CDR3 totals 12 residues. Trimming left V 5 bases short and J 5 bases short, with 9 bases between. From germline, CDR1 is SGHVS and CDR2 FQNEAQ. In DNA, the CDR3 is TGTGCCAGCAGCACGGCTTGGGAGACCCAGTACTTC. Its translation is CASSTAWETQYF.

This clone turned up a few times. The V and J genes are TRBV6-5 and TRBJ1-1, with no clear D. Trimming removed 6 bases at V and 1 base at J, with 15 bases between. Germline V gene data show CDR1 as MNHEY and CDR2 as SVGAGI. The CDR3 is 15 amino acids. CDR3 in amino acids: CASRQTLAGNTEAFF. The DNA for the CDR3 is TGTGCCAGCAGACAGACATTGGCAGGGAACACTGAAGCTTTCTTT.

The chain is built from TRBV7-2 and TRBJ2-2; D is unresolved. In germline, CDR1 is SGHTA, CDR2 FQGNSA. The CDR3 sequence is 12 residues long. The ends were cut back, 5 bases at V and 6 bases at J, with 7 bases in the middle. CDR3 nucleotide sequence: TGTGCCAGCAGCACTCCCCCCGGGGAGCTGTTTTTT. Its translation: CASSTPPGELFF.

The rearrangement joins TRBV9 to TRBJ2-1; D remains ambiguous. There are 16 residues in the CDR3. The V end was cut by 3 bases, the J end by 4 bases, with 17 bases between. Germline V CDR1 and CDR2: SGDLS, YYNGEE. The CDR3 loop is CASSGGALSHYNEQFF. In DNA form, the CDR3 reads TGTGCCAGCAGCGGAGGTGCCTTAAGCCATTACAATGAGCAGTTCTTC.

The rearrangement uses TRBV7-9 and TRBJ2-1; D gene ambiguous. The germline CDR1 and CDR2 sequences are SEHNR and FQNEAQ (reference sequence). The CDR3 has 13 amino acids. Trimming cost V 3 bases and J 8 bases, with 11 bases left between them. The CDR3 DNA is TGTGCCAGCAGCTTCGATAGGTTCGATGAGCAGTTCTTC. Translation: CASSFDRFDEQFF.

This chain uses TRBV7-9 with TRBJ2-1; the D gene is possibly TRBD2 (7 bases). The germline CDR1 and CDR2 sequences are SEHNR and FQNEAQ (reference sequence). The CDR3 spans 14 residues. V was clipped by 7 bases and J by 3 bases, with 13 bases between them. The chain's CDR3 is CASIGGEIYNEQFF. In nucleotides, the CDR3 is TGTGCCAGCATAGGGGGGGAAATCTACAATGAGCAGTTCTTC.

This sequence joins TRBV29-1 and TRBJ2-3; D not certain. The CDR3 runs to 13 residues. Germline V CDR1 and CDR2: SQVTM, ANQGSEA. Trimming removed 0 bases at V and 2 bases at J, with 6 bases between. CDR3 sequence reads: CSVEDPFTDTQYF. The CDR3 DNA is TGCAGCGTTGAAGATCCCTTCACAGATACGCAGTATTTT.

This clone came up a few times. This rearrangement joins TRBV29-1 to TRBJ1-2, with D possibly matching TRBD1 (5 bases). Germline V CDR1 and CDR2: SQVTM, ANQGSEA. The CDR3 consists of 13 residues. V was cut by 1 base and J by 8 bases, with 14 bases left in between. The CDR3 bases are TGCAGCGTTGAAGTTCCAGGGCAGAAGGGCTACACCTTC. This translates into CSVEVPGQKGYTF.

The rearrangement uses TRBV5-6 and TRBJ2-7; D perhaps matches TRBD2 (6 bases). The germline V gene has CDR1 SGHDT and CDR2 YYEEEE. The germline V and J ends were trimmed by 3 bases and 7 bases, with 17 bases remaining between them. This CDR3 spans 14 amino acids. The CDR3 DNA sequence: TGTGCCAGCAGCTGGGGGGACGGCCCTGGTGAGCAGTACTTC. Translated, it gives CASSWGDGPGEQYF.

The V gene is TRBV11-2, the J gene TRBJ2-1; 12 nucleotides match TRBD2. CDR1 is SGHAT and CDR2 is FQNNGV in the germline V gene. V shed 1 base, J shed 9 bases, and the junction held 16 bases outside the gene matches. CDR3 size: 19 residues. The CDR3 is CASSLGGTSGLLHSGEQFF. CDR3 coding DNA: TGTGCCAGCAGCTTAGGGGGGACTAGCGGGCTTCTTCACTCGGGTGAGCAGTTCTTC.

This chain connects TRBV5-1 to TRBJ2-3; the match to TRBD2 covers 10 bases. This CDR3 region has 17 residues. Germline values: CDR1 SGHRS, CDR2 YFSETQ. V lost 1 base to trimming and J lost 4 bases; unmatched junction nucleotides: 9. The DNA of the CDR3 is TGCGCCAGCAGCTTGTCTAGCGGGAGCCCCGGCGCAGATACGCAGTATTTT. Its translation: CASSLSSGSPGADTQYF. Variable domain in full (rest from reference TRBV5-1 and TRBJ2-3): KAGVTQTPRYLIKTRGQQVTLSCSPISGHRSVSWYQQTPGQGLQFLFEYFSETQRNKGNFPGRFSGRQFSNSRSEMNVSTLELGDSALYLCASSLSSGSPGADTQYFGPGTRLTVL.